The 17 T cell receptor beta chains presented below share a single source sample, sequenced in a study of blood T cell repertoires in COVID-19. Sequencing used immunoSEQ multiplex PCR; TCRdb keeps in-frame clones, though not all of them. The table records over 100,000 clones, roughly 82% of them present only once. Sequencing was carried out using peripheral blood. The origin of the receptors is a man between 60 and 75 years old with acute or convalescent COVID-19.

The chain carries TRBV19 and TRBJ2-4, with 12 bases aligning to TRBD2. Germline V gene data show CDR1 as LNHDA and CDR2 as SQIVND (reference sequence). The CDR3 length is 18 residues. Trimming took 5 bases from V and 1 from J; bases not matched to a gene: 9. The CDR3 here is CASSLPGTSGLAKNIQYF. CDR3 in DNA: TGTGCCAGTAGTCTTCCCGGGACTAGCGGGTTGGCCAAAAACATTCAGTACTTC.

The chain links TRBV5-4 to TRBJ1-2; 7 bases align to TRBD1. Germline-derived CDR1 and CDR2 are SGHNT and YYREEE (reference sequence). Trimming at V came to 4 bases and at J to 4 bases, leaving 16 bases not matched to a gene. The CDR3 consists of 17 residues. The CDR3 sequence is CASSTLSGTASIYGYTF. The CDR3 DNA follows: TGTGCCAGCAGCACCTTATCCGGGACAGCATCTATCTATGGCTACACCTTC.

The V call is TRBV29-1, the J call TRBJ2-3, with TRBD2 matching 11 bases. Trimming cost V 3 bases and J 3 bases; bases outside gene matches: 14. The length of the CDR3 is 18 residues. The germline V gene has CDR1 SQVTM and CDR2 ANQGSEA. CDR3 loop: CSVEDILAGGLITDTQYF. CDR3 nucleotides: TGCAGCGTTGAGGATATTCTAGCGGGAGGTCTTATTACAGATACGCAGTATTTT.

The J gene is TRBJ1-3, the V gene TRBV6-5, with D unresolved. CDR3 size: 15 residues. Trimming removed 5 bases from V and 0 bases from J, with 11 bases in between. From germline, CDR1 is MNHEY and CDR2 SVGAGI. The CDR3 DNA follows: TGTGCCAGCAGTCCAGCAGACTCCTCTGGAAACACCATATATTTT. It translates to CASSPADSSGNTIYF.

The V gene is TRBV19, the J gene TRBJ1-6; perhaps TRBD1 as D (5 bases). The V gene's germline CDR1 is LNHDA and CDR2 SQIVND (reference sequence). Deletions cut 0 bases from V and 9 bases from J, with 12 bases between. The CDR3 runs to 15 residues. CDR3 bases: TGTGCCAGTAGTATAGAGGGCTTGACAGCTTCACCCCTCCACTTT. Encoded protein: CASSIEGLTASPLHF.

Note on this clone: A junction end diverges from the germline sequence, so it may reflect a read error. V is TRBV12-3 or TRBV12-4 and J is TRBJ2-7; 8 bases fit TRBD1. The CDR3 is 11 amino acids. CDR3 in amino acids: CASSRGTGPNF. In DNA form, the CDR3 reads TGTGCCAGCAGTCGTGGGACAGGTCCAAACTTC.

V is TRBV19 and J is TRBJ1-2; D unclear. The CDR3 is 13 residues long. Germline V gives CDR1 LNHDA, CDR2 SQIVND (reference sequence). V was clipped by 3 bases and J by 6 bases, with 11 bases between them. The CDR3 sequence: CASSIIDYDGYTF. The CDR3 DNA sequence: TGTGCCAGTAGTATTATAGACTACGATGGCTACACCTTC.

This sequence joins TRBV9 and TRBJ2-7, with D perhaps TRBD1 (6 bases). The CDR3 runs 15 residues. The germline V gene has CDR1 SGDLS and CDR2 YYNGEE. V lost 2 bases and J lost 0, with 12 bases in between. The CDR3 DNA sequence: TGTGCCAGCAGCGTTACGGGACAAGGCTCCTACGAGCAGTACTTC. This translates into CASSVTGQGSYEQYF.

The chain is built from TRBV5-1 and TRBJ2-1, with 13 positions matching TRBD2. The junction had 13 bases not matched to a gene; V was cut back by 2 bases and J by 8 bases. Per the germline V gene, CDR1 is SGHRS and CDR2 is YFSETQ. CDR3 length: 18 amino acids. In DNA, the CDR3 is TGCGCCAGCAGCTTCACGACTAGCGGGGGGTATCCTAGGGATGAGCAGTTCTTC. It encodes CASSFTTSGGYPRDEQFF.

This chain connects TRBV19 to TRBJ2-1, with 7 bases identical to TRBD2. V lost 7 bases to trimming and J lost 4 bases; unmatched junction nucleotides: 7. The germline V gene encodes CDR1 LNHDA and CDR2 SQIVND (reference sequence). CDR3 length: 14 amino acids. The CDR3 is CASTSGLLYNEQFF. DNA of the CDR3: TGTGCCAGTACCTCGGGACTACTTTACAATGAGCAGTTCTTC.

The V and J genes are TRBV7-2 and TRBJ2-3; 7 bases are shared with TRBD2. Germline CDR1 and CDR2: SGHTA and FQGNSA. With 5 bases clipped from V and 0 bases from J, the junction kept 5 bases outside the gene matches. This CDR3 spans 15 amino acids. The CDR3 bases are TGTGCCAGCAGCGAACTAGCGACCAGCACAGATACGCAGTATTTT. Translating it yields CASSELATSTDTQYF.

V usage is TRBV15 and J usage is TRBJ2-7; 10 nucleotides align to TRBD1. The V segment lost 3 bases and the J segment 1 base; nucleotides outside the gene matches: 3. The CDR3 covers 15 residues. Per germline, CDR1 LNHNV and CDR2 YYDKDF (reference sequence). DNA of the CDR3: TGTGCCACCAGCAGGGGACAGGGGAATTCCTACGAGCAGTACTTC. Its protein product is CATSRGQGNSYEQYF.

This sequence joins TRBV20-1 and TRBJ2-1; 7 bases agree with TRBD2. CDR3 size: 11 residues. The germline gives CDR1 DFQATT, CDR2 SNEGSKA (reference sequence). Trimming cost V 7 bases and J 9 bases; bases outside gene matches: 6. CDR3 sequence reads: CSGEKRGEQFF. CDR3 sequence (DNA): TGCAGTGGCGAAAAGCGGGGTGAGCAGTTCTTC.

The chain employs TRBV19 and TRBJ2-3; no firm D call. This CDR3 has 16 residues. Germline values: CDR1 LNHDA, CDR2 SQIVND (reference sequence). V was clipped by 7 bases and J by 0 bases, with 17 bases between them. For the CDR3, the DNA is TGTGCCAGTAATGCCTACGTTAGAACTAGCACAGATACGCAGTATTTT. Translated: CASNAYVRTSTDTQYF.

This rearrangement joins TRBV7-9 to TRBJ2-7; TRBD1 agrees at 11 bases. Germline V gene data show CDR1 as SEHNR and CDR2 as FQNEAQ (reference sequence). CDR3 size: 14 residues. Trimming cost V 5 bases and J 5 bases; bases outside gene matches: 5. This chain's CDR3 is CASSLRTGGDEQYF. In DNA, the CDR3 is TGTGCCAGCAGCCTCCGGACAGGGGGCGACGAGCAGTACTTC.

This sequence joins TRBV30 and TRBJ1-1, with TRBD1 matching over 7 bases. In germline, CDR1 is GTSNPN, CDR2 SVGIG (reference sequence). This CDR3 spans 16 amino acids. Germline trimming cut 4 bases from V and 3 bases from J; bases unmatched to any gene: 14. The CDR3 loop is CAWKVQGVPWYTEAFF. The CDR3 DNA is TGTGCCTGGAAGGTGCAGGGGGTTCCCTGGTACACTGAAGCTTTCTTT.

This rearrangement joins TRBV18 to TRBJ1-2, with 7 bases that match TRBD1. V trimming: 2 bases; J trimming: 7 bases; junction bases outside the gene matches: 4. The CDR3 contains 13 residues. Germline CDR1 is KGHSH and CDR2 is LQKENI. CDR3 in DNA: TGTGCCAGCTCACCAGGACAGGAAAGTGGCTACACCTTC. Translating gives CASSPGQESGYTF.